These T cell receptor beta chains were read from a single sample in a study of shared clonotypes between healthy human individuals. Profiled with immunoSEQ multiplex PCR; TCRdb holds only in-frame clones, not every one. The sample holds around 2.3 million clones; more than 90% are singletons and the top ten take roughly 0.13%. Sequenced input: naive CD4+ T cells sorted from blood. These receptors came from a man aged 18 to 29 in good health. CDR3s leave out the opening cysteine and the closing phenylalanine or tryptophan. A D gene is named only where the DNA matches it firmly.

D gene: .; J gene: TRBJ1-2; V gene: TRBV5-1; CDR3 protein: ASSPREGVGGYT
D gene: .; J gene: TRBJ1-2; V gene: TRBV7-2; CDR3 protein: ASSSRGIYGYT
D gene: TRBD1; J gene: TRBJ1-1; V gene: TRBV18; CDR3 protein: ASSIGQANTEAF
D gene: .; J gene: TRBJ2-5; V gene: TRBV5-4; CDR3 protein: ASSYRGAETQY
D gene: TRBD1; J gene: TRBJ1-5; V gene: TRBV28; CDR3 protein: ASSSTRGLGNQPQH
D gene: .; J gene: TRBJ2-7; V gene: TRBV6-1; CDR3 protein: ASSTGRFLEQY
D gene: .; J gene: TRBJ2-1; V gene: TRBV5-4; CDR3 protein: AGQGDNEQF
D gene: TRBD2; J gene: TRBJ2-4; V gene: TRBV6-5; CDR3 protein: ASSPAGGKNIQY
D gene: .; J gene: TRBJ1-2; V gene: TRBV30; CDR3 protein: AWSVLIGYT
D gene: .; J gene: TRBJ1-3; V gene: TRBV30; CDR3 protein: AWSRQGLGNTIY
D gene: .; J gene: TRBJ2-3; V gene: TRBV6-1; CDR3 protein: ASSEWGGLAPDTQY
D gene: TRBD2; J gene: TRBJ2-5; V gene: TRBV12-5; CDR3 protein: ASGQASGGQETQY
D gene: TRBD2; J gene: TRBJ2-4; V gene: TRBV30; CDR3 protein: AWSVRAGDIQY
D gene: TRBD1; J gene: TRBJ2-7; V gene: TRBV10-3; CDR3 protein: ATGLSPGQGLEQY
D gene: TRBD1; J gene: TRBJ2-3; V gene: TRBV6-5; CDR3 protein: ASSQDRWFTDTQY
D gene: .; J gene: TRBJ1-3; V gene: TRBV28; CDR3 protein: ASIAALSSGNTIY
D gene: .; J gene: TRBJ2-5; V gene: TRBV6-6; CDR3 protein: ASSYAGKETQY
D gene: .; J gene: TRBJ2-1; V gene: TRBV6-5; CDR3 protein: ASRHRLNEQF
D gene: TRBD1; J gene: TRBJ2-2; V gene: TRBV18; CDR3 protein: ASSPATGDTGELF
D gene: .; J gene: TRBJ2-3; V gene: TRBV5-1; CDR3 protein: ASSLADFTDTQY
D gene: .; J gene: TRBJ1-6; V gene: TRBV5-1; CDR3 protein: ASSLEPINSPLH
D gene: TRBD2; J gene: TRBJ2-7; V gene: TRBV29-1; CDR3 protein: SALLRGSRLAGENEQY
D gene: TRBD2; J gene: TRBJ2-1; V gene: TRBV9; CDR3 protein: ASSASSGGAREQF
D gene: TRBD1; J gene: TRBJ2-6; V gene: TRBV19; CDR3 protein: ASSIRQGVFSGANVLT
D gene: .; J gene: TRBJ2-3; V gene: TRBV2; CDR3 protein: ASSAEDRIADTQY
D gene: .; J gene: TRBJ2-1; V gene: TRBV2; CDR3 protein: ASSLTDHEQF
D gene: TRBD2; J gene: TRBJ2-5; V gene: TRBV5-1; CDR3 protein: ASSTGLAGGPSETQY
D gene: .; J gene: TRBJ2-3; V gene: TRBV7-6; CDR3 protein: ASSLAGEGLGTDTQY
D gene: TRBD1; J gene: TRBJ2-1; V gene: TRBV18; CDR3 protein: ASSPRDRAHFGQF
D gene: .; J gene: TRBJ1-1; V gene: TRBV5-1; CDR3 protein: ASHREELNTEAF
D gene: TRBD2; J gene: TRBJ2-3; V gene: TRBV11-2; CDR3 protein: ASSLRSTSGGENTQY
D gene: .; J gene: TRBJ2-6; V gene: TRBV7-2; CDR3 protein: ASSLGRASGANVLT
D gene: .; J gene: TRBJ1-1; V gene: TRBV6-5; CDR3 protein: ASSYSVQGTEAF
D gene: TRBD1; J gene: TRBJ2-3; V gene: TRBV5-4; CDR3 protein: ASSLTGGGTDTQY
D gene: .; J gene: TRBJ2-7; V gene: TRBV2; CDR3 protein: ASSNSGYIGGGEQY
D gene: .; J gene: TRBJ2-7; V gene: TRBV4-1; CDR3 protein: ASSSNPAEHEQY
D gene: TRBD1; J gene: TRBJ1-2; V gene: TRBV28; CDR3 protein: ASLPPGGAYGYT
D gene: TRBD2; J gene: TRBJ2-5; V gene: TRBV11-2; CDR3 protein: ASSSRPGLADQETQY
D gene: .; J gene: TRBJ2-7; V gene: TRBV6-5; CDR3 protein: ASSDSYEQY
D gene: .; J gene: TRBJ2-7; V gene: TRBV25-1; CDR3 protein: ASSDWAGLGSYEQY
D gene: .; J gene: TRBJ2-3; V gene: TRBV7-6; CDR3 protein: ASSWTPTDTQY
D gene: .; J gene: TRBJ1-5; V gene: TRBV6-5; CDR3 protein: ASRSGRNQPQH
D gene: .; J gene: TRBJ1-2; V gene: TRBV5-1; CDR3 protein: ASSPEGFNYGYT
D gene: .; J gene: TRBJ2-2; V gene: TRBV29-1; CDR3 protein: SVTRGNTGELF
D gene: .; J gene: TRBJ2-1; V gene: TRBV5-1; CDR3 protein: ASSIRSTGLSSYNEQF
D gene: .; J gene: TRBJ2-7; V gene: TRBV2; CDR3 protein: ASSGGGTGPYEQY
D gene: .; J gene: TRBJ2-7; V gene: TRBV5-1; CDR3 protein: ASSLVSPGVHEQY
D gene: .; J gene: TRBJ2-2; V gene: TRBV6-6; CDR3 protein: ASSYTGGELF
D gene: TRBD2; J gene: TRBJ2-3; V gene: TRBV27; CDR3 protein: ASVRLARGTDTQY
D gene: .; J gene: TRBJ2-5; V gene: TRBV5-4; CDR3 protein: ASRATGRVVSPQETQY
D gene: TRBD1; J gene: TRBJ1-2; V gene: TRBV7-3; CDR3 protein: ASSRDRGDYGYT
D gene: .; J gene: TRBJ2-6; V gene: TRBV6-5; CDR3 protein: ASSYSAGSGANVLT
D gene: .; J gene: TRBJ1-4; V gene: TRBV9; CDR3 protein: ASTPGGVREKLF
D gene: .; J gene: TRBJ2-3; V gene: TRBV7-2; CDR3 protein: ASSLSPQDTQY
D gene: TRBD1; J gene: TRBJ2-7; V gene: TRBV7-9; CDR3 protein: ASSFSSRDRSKQY